These 23 T cell receptor beta chains originate from one sample sequenced in a study of blood T cell repertoires in COVID-19. Some clones are missing from TCRdb's copy, which holds only in-frame ones; the method was immunoSEQ multiplex PCR. The repertoire has 35,000 to 45,000 clones, around three quarters of them found once; the top ten carry 61%. The sequenced sample consisted of peripheral blood. Receptor source: an older man with acute or convalescent COVID-19.

The chain combines TRBV5-1 with TRBJ2-2; D unclear. V gave up 4 bases and J gave up 6 bases, with 16 bases separating them. This CDR3 has 15 amino acids. From germline, CDR1 is SGHRS and CDR2 YFSETQ. The CDR3 spells CASSLSLPASGELFF. CDR3 DNA sequence: TGCGCCAGCAGCCTTTCACTGCCCGCCTCCGGGGAGCTGTTTTTT.

The rearrangement links TRBV6-6 to TRBJ1-6; TRBD1 matches at 8 bases. With V trimmed by 6 bases and J by 6 bases, 7 bases remained unmatched. The CDR3 runs to 15 residues. Germline CDR1 is MNHNY and CDR2 is SVGAGI (reference sequence). The CDR3 region is CASRSQGEGNSPLHF. The CDR3 DNA is TGTGCCAGCAGATCACAGGGGGAGGGTAATTCACCCCTCCACTTT.

The chain carries TRBV6-5 and TRBJ2-7, with 8 bases aligning to TRBD2. The trim removed 5 bases at V and 5 bases at J, leaving 2 bases unmatched. CDR3 length: 12 amino acids. CDR1 is MNHEY, CDR2 SVGAGI, per germline. The CDR3 nucleotides read TGTGCCAGCAGTAATAGCGGGAACGAGCAGTACTTC. The encoded protein is CASSNSGNEQYF.

The chain couples TRBV19 to TRBJ2-6; TRBD1 matches 10 bases. Looked up from germline, CDR1 is LNHDA and CDR2 is SQIVND (reference sequence). With 6 bases clipped from V and 1 base from J, the junction kept 6 bases outside the gene matches. The CDR3 is made up of 17 amino acids. CDR3 amino acids: CASRGDRGKSGANVLTF. CDR3 coding DNA: TGTGCCAGTAGGGGGGACAGGGGAAAATCTGGGGCCAACGTCCTGACTTTC.

The CDR3, as DNA: TGTGCCAGCAGCGTAGACGGCAGGGAAGGTGGAGAGCAGTACTTC. Translation: CASSVDGREGGEQYF. The rearrangement uses TRBV9 and TRBJ2-7; tentatively, D is TRBD1 (5 bases). The CDR3 loop spans 15 amino acids. CDR1 and CDR2 (germline): SGDLS, YYNGEE. The V end lost 0 bases, the J end lost 7 bases, and 17 bases lay between the germline ends.

The gene calls are TRBV19 and TRBJ2-3; TRBD1 matches at 7 bases. This CDR3 is built from 14 residues. V trimming: 4 bases; J trimming: 5 bases; junction bases outside the gene matches: 6. The V gene's germline CDR1 is LNHDA and CDR2 SQIVND (reference sequence). This CDR3 reads CASSRQGQGDTQYF. The CDR3 DNA sequence: TGTGCCAGTAGTAGACAGGGTCAAGGAGATACGCAGTATTTT.

J is TRBJ2-4 and V is TRBV29-1; no reliable D call. V lost 0 bases and J 10 bases, leaving 10 bases between the germline ends. The length of the CDR3 is 12 residues. CDR1 and CDR2 from the germline V gene are SQVTM and ANQGSEA. The DNA of the CDR3 is TGCAGCGTTGAAGAGTCTGCCCAGATTCAGTACTTC. As protein: CSVEESAQIQYF.

This clone came up once. This rearrangement joins TRBV7-2 to TRBJ2-7, with 11 bases that match TRBD2. After removal of 3 bases from V and 0 bases from J, the junction contained 4 bases not matched to a gene. The length of the CDR3 is 16 residues. The V gene's germline CDR1 is SGHTA and CDR2 FQGNSA. CDR3 loop: CASSFTSGGLSYEQYF. DNA of the CDR3: TGTGCCAGCAGCTTTACTAGCGGGGGTCTCTCCTACGAGCAGTACTTC.

This clone has a handful of counts. The gene calls are TRBV24-1 and TRBJ2-1; 11 nucleotides align to TRBD2. The CDR3 runs 15 residues. V lost 5 bases, J lost 4 bases, and 3 bases stayed unmatched. Germline values: CDR1 KGHDR, CDR2 SFDVKD. CDR3 bases: TGTGCCACCAGTGTCGGGACTAGCGGTTACAATGAGCAGTTCTTC. Its translation is CATSVGTSGYNEQFF.

This chain connects TRBV4-3 to TRBJ2-3, with 9 bases matching TRBD2. V shed 0 bases and J 3 bases; nucleotides not matched to a gene: 4. The germline CDR1 and CDR2 sequences are LGHNA and YSLEER. The CDR3 contains 16 residues. The CDR3 spells CASSQDLLAGTDTQYF. For the CDR3, the DNA is TGCGCCAGCAGCCAAGATCTGCTAGCGGGAACAGATACGCAGTATTTT.

The chain joins TRBV18 to TRBJ1-2; 7 bases align to TRBD1. V lost 4 bases, J lost 4 bases, and 3 bases stayed unmatched. Germline V gene data show CDR1 as KGHSH and CDR2 as LQKENI. The CDR3 consists of 13 residues. The CDR3 sequence: CASSRSGGYGYTF. For the CDR3, the DNA is TGTGCCAGCTCACGTTCAGGGGGCTATGGCTACACCTTC.

Note on this clone: At one end the junction does not follow the germline gene, possibly because of a read error. The CDR3: CASSLFWGDF. In DNA, the CDR3 is TGTGCCAGCAGTTTATTTTGGGGCGACTTC. The chain couples TRBV27 to TRBJ2-5, with D possibly TRBD1 on 5 matching bases. The CDR3 loop spans 10 amino acids. Germline assignment: CDR1 MNHEY and CDR2 SMNVEV (reference sequence).

The rearrangement links TRBV7-2 to TRBJ2-7; maybe TRBD2 (6 bases). CDR3 size: 15 residues. Per germline, CDR1 SGHTA and CDR2 FQGNSA. V was cut by 1 base and J by 4 bases, with 14 bases left in between. In nucleotides, the CDR3 is TGTGCCAGCAGCTTAGGGTCGGGAGTACAGTACGAGCAGTACTTC. Protein product: CASSLGSGVQYEQYF.

The gene calls are TRBV28 and TRBJ1-2; possibly TRBD1 for D (5 bases). The V end lost 3 bases, the J end lost 0 bases, and 14 bases lay between the germline ends. Germline V gene data show CDR1 as MDHEN and CDR2 as SYDVKM. The CDR3 sequence is 16 residues long. CDR3 sequence (DNA): TGTGCCAGCAGTTTTTGGGCAGGGTCGTCTAACTATGGCTACACCTTC. Encoded protein: CASSFWAGSSNYGYTF.

The chain employs TRBV4-3 and TRBJ2-2; possibly TRBD2 for D (6 bases). The germline V gene encodes CDR1 LGHNA and CDR2 YSLEER. V was trimmed by 10 bases and J by 1 base, leaving 13 bases between them. The CDR3 runs to 14 residues. In nucleotides, the CDR3 is TGCGCCACCCTAGCGATAAAGAACACCGGGGAGCTGTTTTTT. This translates into CATLAIKNTGELFF.

J is TRBJ2-5 and V is TRBV4-1; D possibly corresponds to TRBD2 (5 bases). The germline V gene has CDR1 MGHRA and CDR2 YSYEKL. CDR3 size: 17 residues. Trimming shortened V by 3 bases and J by 1 base, and 18 bases separated the two germline ends. The CDR3 loop reads CASSQTLGGSGQETQYF. CDR3 sequence (DNA): TGCGCCAGCAGCCAGACCCTGGGTGGGAGCGGCCAAGAGACCCAGTACTTC.

This rearrangement joins TRBV18 to TRBJ2-3; tentatively, D is TRBD2 (6 bases). Per germline, CDR1 KGHSH and CDR2 LQKENI. The CDR3 is 14 residues long. V dropped 6 bases and J dropped 2 bases, with 12 bases sitting between them. The CDR3 is CASSSGLSTDTQYF. The CDR3 DNA is TGTGCCAGCTCCTCGGGACTCTCCACAGATACGCAGTATTTT.

V usage is TRBV28 and J usage is TRBJ2-7; the match to TRBD2 covers 12 bases. CDR3 size: 14 residues. The V and J ends lost 7 bases and 5 bases, in that order; junction bases with no gene match: 6. Germline CDR1 MDHEN, CDR2 SYDVKM. The DNA of the CDR3 is TGTGCCAGCAAGACTAGCGGGAGTGTACACGAGCAGTACTTC. Its protein is CASKTSGSVHEQYF.

This chain links TRBV12-3 or TRBV12-4 with TRBJ2-2, with TRBD2 matching over 10 bases. J lost 10 bases, V lost 6 bases, and 5 bases had no gene match. There are 13 residues in the CDR3. CDR3 residues: CASRSGTSEELFF. CDR3 sequence (DNA): TGTGCCAGCAGGTCCGGGACTAGCGAGGAGCTGTTTTTT.

In this sample, this clone turned up once. The rearrangement joins TRBV7-2 to TRBJ2-7, with TRBD2 matching 11 bases. The germline gives CDR1 SGHTA, CDR2 FQGNSA. The CDR3 sequence is 17 residues long. With 0 bases clipped from V and 2 bases from J, the junction kept 6 bases outside the gene matches. The CDR3 protein is CASSLAVVSGRAYEQYF. DNA for the CDR3: TGTGCCAGCAGCTTAGCGGTTGTTAGCGGGAGGGCCTACGAGCAGTACTTC.

This chain joins TRBV3-1 (or the pseudogene TRBV3-2) and TRBJ1-3; D is possibly TRBD1 (5 bases). The CDR3 spans 16 residues. V lost 1 base and J 1 base, leaving 11 bases between the germline ends. Per germline, CDR1 LGHDT and CDR2 YNNKEL (reference sequence). CDR3 DNA sequence: TGTGCCAGCAGCCAAGGGGGACTCAAGTCTGGAAACACCATATATTTT. It specifies CASSQGGLKSGNTIYF.

V usage is TRBV5-5 and J usage is TRBJ1-5, with D unresolved. Trimming left V 4 bases short and J 4 bases short, with 12 bases between. From germline, CDR1 is SGHKS and CDR2 YYEKEE (reference sequence). The CDR3 contains 14 residues. The CDR3 nucleotides are TGTGCCAGCAGCCGCGGGCCAGATAATCAGCCCCAGCATTTT. This sequence encodes CASSRGPDNQPQHF.

The chain is built from TRBV5-5 and TRBJ2-3; maybe TRBD2 (5 bases). This CDR3 has 13 amino acids. Germline lookup yields CDR1 SGHKS and CDR2 YYEKEE (reference sequence). V was cut by 4 bases and J by 5 bases, with 11 bases left in between. CDR3 loop: CASSRGSIDTQYF. As DNA, the CDR3 is TGTGCCAGCAGCCGCGGGTCTATAGATACGCAGTATTTT.